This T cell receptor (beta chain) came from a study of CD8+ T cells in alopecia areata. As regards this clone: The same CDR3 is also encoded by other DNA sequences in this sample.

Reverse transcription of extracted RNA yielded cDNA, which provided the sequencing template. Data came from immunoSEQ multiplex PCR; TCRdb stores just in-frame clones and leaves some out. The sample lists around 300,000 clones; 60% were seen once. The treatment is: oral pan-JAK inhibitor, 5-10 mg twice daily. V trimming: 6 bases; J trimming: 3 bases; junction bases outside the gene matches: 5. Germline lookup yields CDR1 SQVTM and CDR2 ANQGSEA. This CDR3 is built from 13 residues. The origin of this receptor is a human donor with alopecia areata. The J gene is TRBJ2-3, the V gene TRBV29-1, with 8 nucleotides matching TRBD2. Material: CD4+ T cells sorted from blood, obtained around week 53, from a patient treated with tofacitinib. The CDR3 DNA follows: TGCAGCGTGGGAGGCGGGGGGACAGATACGCAGTATTTT. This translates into CSVGGGGTDTQYF.